The 31 T cell receptor beta chains below were found in one sample sequenced in a study of blood T cell repertoires in COVID-19. The data were produced by immunoSEQ multiplex PCR, yet TCRdb's version contains in-frame clones alone and is incomplete. This sample yields about 410,000 clones, of which 75% to 90% are seen a single time; almost 1.5% belongs to the top ten. Source material: peripheral blood. All receptors derive from a woman in her thirties with active or convalescent COVID-19.

This clone has just one count. V gene TRBV27 combines with J gene TRBJ2-1, with TRBD2 identical over 8 bases. The V gene end was trimmed by 5 bases and the J gene end by 0 bases; junction bases not matched to a gene: 3. Germline CDR1 and CDR2: MNHEY and SMNVEV (reference sequence). The CDR3 sequence is 15 residues long. The CDR3 spells CASSPGGPSYNEQFF. CDR3 in DNA: TGTGCCAGCAGTCCGGGGGGGCCCTCCTACAATGAGCAGTTCTTC.

The chain has TRBV5-1 and TRBJ2-1; tentative D call: TRBD1 (7 bases). V lost 2 bases and J lost 3, with 12 bases in between. The CDR3 runs to 15 residues. CDR1 and CDR2 from the germline V gene are SGHRS and YFSETQ. The CDR3: CASSLNRGLYNEQFF. The CDR3 DNA sequence: TGCGCCAGCAGCTTAAACAGGGGACTCTACAATGAGCAGTTCTTC.

The CDR3 region has the DNA TGTGCCAGCTCTGTGGGACAGGTCGGTGGCTACACCTTC. It is translated as CASSVGQVGGYTF. This chain links TRBV18 with TRBJ1-2, with 8 bases that match TRBD1. V was clipped by 6 bases and J by 7 bases; unmatched bases: 7. The CDR3 runs 13 residues. CDR1 is KGHSH and CDR2 is LQKENI in the germline V gene.

V is TRBV6-2 or TRBV6-3 and J is TRBJ2-2; 9 nucleotides line up with TRBD1. The V and J ends lost 6 bases and 3 bases, in that order; junction bases with no gene match: 2. Germline CDR1 reads MNHEY; CDR2 reads SVGEGT. The CDR3 has 14 residues. The CDR3 here is CASSRQGDTGELFF. The CDR3 DNA reads as TGTGCCAGCAGCAGACAGGGGGACACCGGGGAGCTGTTTTTT.

The chain uses TRBV12-5 and TRBJ2-1; 11 bases fit TRBD2. This CDR3 region has 16 residues. Germline V gives CDR1 LGHNT, CDR2 FRNRAP. The ends lost 5 bases at V and 6 bases at J; junction bases unmatched: 9. CDR3 residues: CASGLAGGTFVNEQFF. The CDR3 DNA follows: TGTGCTAGTGGTCTAGCGGGGGGTACATTCGTCAATGAGCAGTTCTTC.

This chain joins TRBV12-3 or TRBV12-4 and TRBJ2-7, with 7 bases matching TRBD1. The V gene end was trimmed by 5 bases and the J gene end by 3 bases; junction bases not matched to a gene: 4. There are 13 residues in the CDR3. The CDR3 here is CASSQDRIYEQYF. As DNA, the CDR3 is TGTGCCAGCAGTCAGGACAGGATCTACGAGCAGTACTTC.

V and J are TRBV30 and TRBJ1-1; 7 bases match TRBD1. The junction had 5 bases not matched to a gene; V was cut back by 0 bases and J by 1 base. The germline gives CDR1 GTSNPN, CDR2 SVGIG (reference sequence). This CDR3 comprises 15 residues. The CDR3 protein is CAWSVTGQPNTEAFF. Written as DNA, the CDR3 is TGTGCCTGGAGTGTCACGGGACAGCCGAACACTGAAGCTTTCTTT.

J is TRBJ2-6 and V is TRBV5-4; the D is unclear. The germline V gene encodes CDR1 SGHNT and CDR2 YYREEE (reference sequence). V was cut by 4 bases and J by 0 bases, with 20 bases left in between. This CDR3 is built from 19 residues. CDR3 protein: CASSGPTGGGSSGANVLTF. CDR3 sequence (DNA): TGTGCCAGCAGCGGCCCAACCGGCGGCGGAAGCTCTGGGGCCAACGTCCTGACTTTC.

The chain joins TRBV27 to TRBJ2-5, with D possibly being TRBD1 (6 bases). The CDR3 sequence is 13 residues long. V dropped 9 bases and J dropped 5 bases, with 16 bases sitting between them. Germline CDR1 is MNHEY and CDR2 is SMNVEV (reference sequence). In nucleotides, the CDR3 is TGTGCCAGTCGGACAGCAGGTCGGGAGACCCAGTACTTC. Residues: CASRTAGRETQYF.

The gene calls are TRBV5-6 and TRBJ1-2; no clear D gene. CDR1 SGHDT and CDR2 YYEEEE come from the germline V gene. The CDR3 has 14 amino acids. The germline V and J ends were trimmed by 4 bases and 3 bases, with 13 bases remaining between them. The CDR3: CASSPSGQDYGYTF. The DNA for the CDR3 is TGTGCCAGCAGCCCCAGCGGGCAAGACTATGGCTACACCTTC.

The chain combines TRBV10-3 with TRBJ2-2; D remains ambiguous. V was clipped by 4 bases and J by 5 bases, with 5 bases between them. The germline V gene has CDR1 ENHRY and CDR2 SYGVKD. This CDR3 has 12 residues. DNA for the CDR3: TGTGCCATCAGTGGTACTACCGGGGAGCTGTTTTTT. Its translation: CAISGTTGELFF.

The V call is TRBV5-6, the J call TRBJ2-1, with 8 bases fitting TRBD2. CDR1 and CDR2 from the germline V gene are SGHDT and YYEEEE. V shed 3 bases and J 1 base; nucleotides not matched to a gene: 0. The CDR3 extends over 14 amino acids. CDR3 in DNA: TGTGCCAGCAGCTCGGGGGGGTCCTACAATGAGCAGTTCTTC. Protein: CASSSGGSYNEQFF.

The chain is built from TRBV6-5 and TRBJ2-3; D gene unclear. CDR3 length equals 12 residues. Per germline, CDR1 MNHEY and CDR2 SVGAGI. V was pared by 6 bases and J by 3 bases, with 7 bases between. In DNA, the CDR3 is TGTGCCAGCAGAGTAGTGACAGATACGCAGTATTTT. As protein: CASRVVTDTQYF.

The chain links TRBV12-3 or TRBV12-4 to TRBJ1-3, with 7 bases fitting TRBD1. Trimming cost V 5 bases and J 6 bases; bases outside gene matches: 1. The CDR3 is 12 residues long. The CDR3 region is CASSGTANTIYF. The CDR3 nucleotides read TGTGCCAGCAGTGGGACAGCAAACACCATATATTTT.

This chain joins TRBV2 and TRBJ1-2; D is uncertain. Trimming pared 3 bases from V and 6 bases from J, leaving 14 bases between. CDR3 length: 14 amino acids. Germline CDR1 and CDR2: SNHLY and FYNNEI. DNA of the CDR3: TGTGCCAGCAGTGAGACCCAGGCCGGGGATGGCTACACCTTC. The encoded protein is CASSETQAGDGYTF. Supplemented by reference TRBV2 and TRBJ1-2, the full variable domain reads EPEVTQTPSHQVTQMGQEVILRCVPISNHLYFYWYRQILGQKVEFLVSFYNNEISEKSEIFDDQFSVERPDGSNFTLKIRSTKLEDSAMYFCASSETQAGDGYTFGSGTRLTVV.

This chain uses TRBV9 with TRBJ1-1; D gene unclear. In germline, CDR1 is SGDLS, CDR2 YYNGEE. Between the trimmed V and J ends, which lost 0 bases and 0 bases, there was a span of 9 bases. The CDR3 spans 15 residues. The CDR3 bases are TGTGCCAGCAGCGTAGATGGAGTAATGAACACTGAAGCTTTCTTT. Its protein is CASSVDGVMNTEAFF.

This clone is a singleton in its sample. The chain links TRBV27 to TRBJ1-2, with 8 bases fitting TRBD1. Unmatched junction bases numbered 4, after V lost 3 bases and J lost 7 bases. Germline CDR1 reads MNHEY; CDR2 reads SMNVEV (reference sequence). This CDR3 has 13 residues. The chain's CDR3 is CASSLPTGAGYTF. CDR3 DNA sequence: TGTGCCAGCAGTTTGCCGACAGGGGCTGGCTACACCTTC.

The rearrangement uses TRBV5-6 and TRBJ2-7; 7 bases match TRBD2. CDR3 length: 13 amino acids. V was pared by 4 bases and J by 0 bases, with 1 base of the junction left unmatched. Germline CDR1 reads SGHDT; CDR2 reads YYEEEE. The CDR3 protein is CASSGLVSYEQYF. The DNA of the CDR3 is TGTGCCAGCAGCGGACTAGTCTCCTACGAGCAGTACTTC. The whole variable domain, remainder taken from reference TRBV5-6 and TRBJ2-7, is DAGVTQSPTHLIKTRGQQVTLRCSPKSGHDTVSWYQQALGQGPQFIFQYYEEEERQRGNFPDRFSGHQFPNYSSELNVNALLLGDSALYLCASSGLVSYEQYFGPGTRLTVT.

The chain combines TRBV5-4 with TRBJ2-7, with 10 bases fitting TRBD1. Trimming removed 2 bases from V and 4 bases from J; junction bases left unmatched: 3. CDR3 length equals 14 residues. Germline V gene data show CDR1 as SGHNT and CDR2 as YYREEE (reference sequence). CDR3 amino acids: CASSLGQGVYEQYF. In nucleotides, the CDR3 is TGTGCCAGCAGCTTAGGACAGGGGGTGTACGAGCAGTACTTC.

The chain combines TRBV7-8 with TRBJ2-1, with a weak D call TRBD2 (5 bases). V gave up 4 bases and J gave up 0 bases, with 13 bases separating them. The V gene's germline CDR1 is SGHVS and CDR2 FQNEAQ. This CDR3 comprises 16 residues. This CDR3 is CASSSPGSASYNEQFF. The CDR3 DNA sequence: TGTGCCAGCAGCTCCCCGGGATCTGCCTCCTACAATGAGCAGTTCTTC.

This sequence joins TRBV6-5 and TRBJ1-1, with 9 bases identical to TRBD1. The CDR3 is 13 residues long. V dropped 2 bases and J dropped 7; count of bases not matched to a gene: 2. The V gene's germline CDR1 is MNHEY and CDR2 SVGAGI. This CDR3 reads CASSYGTGLEAFF. As DNA, the CDR3 is TGTGCCAGCAGTTACGGGACAGGGCTTGAAGCTTTCTTT.

The V and J genes are TRBV5-5 and TRBJ1-1, with D perhaps TRBD1 (6 bases). This CDR3 has 14 amino acids. V was pared by 2 bases and J by 4 bases, with 12 bases between. CDR1 is SGHKS and CDR2 is YYEKEE in the germline V gene (reference sequence). The CDR3 reads CASSLITGPTEAFF. The CDR3 nucleotides are TGTGCCAGCAGCTTAATAACAGGGCCCACTGAAGCTTTCTTT.

DNA for the CDR3: TGCGCCAGCAGCCAGGACGACAGGGGATCCATCGGTGAGCAGTTCTTC. It is translated as CASSQDDRGSIGEQFF. The genes are TRBV4-1 and TRBJ2-1; 8 positions agree with TRBD1. V was pared by 3 bases and J by 9 bases, with 13 bases of the junction left unmatched. The CDR3 is 16 amino acids. Per germline, CDR1 MGHRA and CDR2 YSYEKL.

The chain uses TRBV5-1 and TRBJ2-2; D is perhaps TRBD1 (5 bases). Germline CDR1 SGHRS, CDR2 YFSETQ. Trimming removed 4 bases from V and 7 bases from J, with 17 bases in between. The CDR3 has 15 amino acids. The CDR3 reads CASSGRREWVGELFF. DNA for the CDR3: TGCGCCAGCAGCGGGCGCAGGGAATGGGTCGGGGAGCTGTTTTTT.

The chain joins TRBV19 to TRBJ1-6, with 7 bases that match TRBD1. This CDR3 region has 14 residues. Germline-derived CDR1 and CDR2 are LNHDA and SQIVND (reference sequence). V trimming: 1 base; J trimming: 7 bases; junction bases outside the gene matches: 1. The CDR3: CASSIVGQNSPLHF. For the CDR3, the DNA is TGTGCCAGTAGTATAGTGGGACAGAATTCACCCCTCCACTTT.

V is TRBV3-1 (or the pseudogene TRBV3-2) and J is TRBJ2-1; TRBD2 might be the D (6 bases). The CDR3 sequence is 15 residues long. Germline loops: CDR1 LGHDT, CDR2 YNNKEL (reference sequence). Trimming pared 0 bases from V and 3 bases from J, leaving 9 bases between. This CDR3 reads CASSQDGGNYNEQFF. DNA of the CDR3: TGTGCCAGCAGCCAAGATGGAGGGAACTACAATGAGCAGTTCTTC.

The V and J genes are TRBV4-1 and TRBJ2-3; TRBD2 matches 11 bases. Trimming removed 3 bases from V and 3 bases from J; junction bases left unmatched: 14. CDR3 length equals 19 residues. Germline V gene data show CDR1 as MGHRA and CDR2 as YSYEKL. CDR3 DNA sequence: TGCGCCAGCAGCCATAAGGATAGCGGGGGGGCTGAAGTAACAGATACGCAGTATTTT. Translating gives CASSHKDSGGAEVTDTQYF.

The CDR3: CASRGGTGYDQPQHF. CDR3 DNA: TGTGCCAGTAGAGGGGGGACAGGTTATGACCAGCCCCAGCATTTT. The chain joins TRBV19 to TRBJ1-5; 8 nucleotides match TRBD1. The ends lost 6 bases at V and 7 bases at J; junction bases unmatched: 11. Germline V gene lookup returns CDR1 LNHDA and CDR2 SQIVND (reference sequence). This CDR3 is 15 amino acids long.

This chain uses TRBV18 with TRBJ1-2; D possibly corresponds to TRBD1 (5 bases). Germline V gives CDR1 KGHSH, CDR2 LQKENI. V lost 6 bases to trimming and J lost 4 bases, with 21 bases between them. The CDR3 has 16 residues. The CDR3 nucleotides read TGTGCCAGCTCGCTCAATAAACTCGGACAAGGCTATGGCTACACCTTC. Protein product: CASSLNKLGQGYGYTF. The full variable domain, with the rest looked up from reference TRBV18 and TRBJ1-2, is NAGVMQNPRHLVRRRGQEARLRCSPMKGHSHVYWYRQLPEEGLKFMVYLQKENIIDESGMPKERFSAEFPKEGPSILRIQQVVRGDSAAYFCASSLNKLGQGYGYTFGSGTRLTVV.

This clone was counted only a few times. This chain connects TRBV5-8 to TRBJ2-2, with 10 bases lining up with TRBD2. V shed 6 bases and J 4 bases; nucleotides not matched to a gene: 3. CDR1 and CDR2 (germline): SGHTS, YDEGEE. This CDR3 is 14 amino acids long. The CDR3 region has the DNA TGTGCCAGCAATCGACTAGCGGGCACCGGGGAGCTGTTTTTT. Translated: CASNRLAGTGELFF.

The V and J genes are TRBV7-8 and TRBJ1-4; D perhaps matches TRBD1 (5 bases). With 5 bases removed from V and 0 bases from J, the gap between germline ends came to 16 bases. Germline-derived CDR1 and CDR2 are SGHVS and FQNEAQ. The CDR3 contains 17 residues. The CDR3 region is CASSPDADIATNEKLFF. The CDR3 DNA reads as TGTGCCAGCAGCCCAGACGCGGACATAGCAACTAATGAAAAACTGTTTTTT.